This T cell receptor (beta chain) emerged from a study of blood T cell repertoires in COVID-19. Looking at the study overall: Whether acute or convalescent, the COVID-19 samples came from the United States, Italy and Spain.

Sequenced by immunoSEQ multiplex PCR; TCRdb stores in-frame clones only, minus some. This sample carries 110,000 to 150,000 clones, 70% to 90% of them seen once, and the ten largest clones take less than 2%. The sample comprised peripheral blood. This receptor was taken from a man in his 70s with acute or convalescent COVID-19.

The CDR3 protein is CASSTGTENNSPLHF. The DNA for the CDR3 is TGTGCCAGCAGTACCGGGACAGAGAATAATTCACCCCTCCACTTT. V gene TRBV27 combines with J gene TRBJ1-6; TRBD1 agrees at 7 bases. The CDR3 spans 15 residues. V lost 5 bases, J lost 5 bases, and 6 bases stayed unmatched. From germline, CDR1 is MNHEY and CDR2 SMNVEV (reference sequence).